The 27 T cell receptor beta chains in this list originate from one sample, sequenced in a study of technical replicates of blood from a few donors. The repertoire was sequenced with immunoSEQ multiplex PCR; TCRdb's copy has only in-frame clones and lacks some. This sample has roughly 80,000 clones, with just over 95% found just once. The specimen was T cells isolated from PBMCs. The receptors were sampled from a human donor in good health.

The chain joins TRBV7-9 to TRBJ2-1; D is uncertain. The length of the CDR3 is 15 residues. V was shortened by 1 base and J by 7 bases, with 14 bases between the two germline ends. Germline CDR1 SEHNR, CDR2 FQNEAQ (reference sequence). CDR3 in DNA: TGTGCCAGCAGCTTAGGTTCAATAGGAGCGAATGAGCAGTTCTTC. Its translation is CASSLGSIGANEQFF. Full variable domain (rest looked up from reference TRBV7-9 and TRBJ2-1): DTGVSQNPRHKITKRGQNVTFRCDPISEHNRLYWYRQTLGQGPEFLTYFQNEAQLEKSRLLSDRFSAERPKGSFSTLEIQRTEQGDSAMYLCASSLGSIGANEQFFGPGTRLTVL.

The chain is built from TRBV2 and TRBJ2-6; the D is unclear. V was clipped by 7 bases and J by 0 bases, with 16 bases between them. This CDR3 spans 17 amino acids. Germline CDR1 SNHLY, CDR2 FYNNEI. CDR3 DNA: TGTGCCAGCAAACGGAACAGCATAGTCTCTGGGGCCAACGTCCTGACTTTC. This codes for CASKRNSIVSGANVLTF.

The CDR3 nucleotides are TGTGCCAGCAGTTTTTTCGCAGGGGGCAATGAGCAGTTCTTC. This sequence encodes CASSFFAGGNEQFF. The chain has TRBV27 and TRBJ2-1; 7 bases map to TRBD1. J lost 6 bases, V lost 3 bases, and 5 bases had no gene match. The CDR3 spans 14 residues. CDR1 MNHEY and CDR2 SMNVEV come from the germline V gene (reference sequence).

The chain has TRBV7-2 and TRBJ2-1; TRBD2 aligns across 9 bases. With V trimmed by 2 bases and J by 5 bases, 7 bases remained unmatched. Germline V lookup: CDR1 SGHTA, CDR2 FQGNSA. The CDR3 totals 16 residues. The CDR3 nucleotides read TGTGCCAGCAGCTTAAGGGCGGGAGGGCCGAACAATGAGCAGTTCTTC. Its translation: CASSLRAGGPNNEQFF. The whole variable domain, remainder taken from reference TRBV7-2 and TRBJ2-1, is GAGVSQSPSNKVTEKGKDVELRCDPISGHTALYWYRQSLGQGLEFLIYFQGNSAPDKSGLPSDRFSAERTGGSVSTLTIQRTQQEDSAVYLCASSLRAGGPNNEQFFGPGTRLTVL.

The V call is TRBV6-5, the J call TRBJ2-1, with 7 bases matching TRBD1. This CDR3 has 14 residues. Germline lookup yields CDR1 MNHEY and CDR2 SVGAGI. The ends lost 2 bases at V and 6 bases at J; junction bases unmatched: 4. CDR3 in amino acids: CASSYGTVSNEQFF. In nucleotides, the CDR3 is TGTGCCAGCAGTTACGGGACAGTTTCCAATGAGCAGTTCTTC.

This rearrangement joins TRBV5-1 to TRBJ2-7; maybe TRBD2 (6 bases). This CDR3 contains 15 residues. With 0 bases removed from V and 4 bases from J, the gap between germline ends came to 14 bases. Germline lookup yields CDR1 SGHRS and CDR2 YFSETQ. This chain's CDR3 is CASSLAVTRAYEQYF. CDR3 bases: TGCGCCAGCAGCTTGGCCGTGACTAGGGCGTACGAGCAGTACTTC.

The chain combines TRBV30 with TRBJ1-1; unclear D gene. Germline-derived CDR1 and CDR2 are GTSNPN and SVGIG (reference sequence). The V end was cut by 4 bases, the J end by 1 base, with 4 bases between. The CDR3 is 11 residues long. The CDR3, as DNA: TGTGCCTGGAACACGAACACTGAAGCTTTCTTT. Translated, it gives CAWNTNTEAFF.

The CDR3 reads CASSLGTQETQYF. The CDR3 nucleotides read TGTGCCAGCAGCCTGGGGACACAAGAGACCCAGTACTTC. The rearrangement links TRBV13 to TRBJ2-5, with D maybe TRBD1 (6 bases). Germline V gives CDR1 PRHDT, CDR2 FYEKMQ (reference sequence). The germline V and J ends were trimmed by 5 bases and 2 bases, with 9 bases remaining between them. The CDR3 has 13 residues.

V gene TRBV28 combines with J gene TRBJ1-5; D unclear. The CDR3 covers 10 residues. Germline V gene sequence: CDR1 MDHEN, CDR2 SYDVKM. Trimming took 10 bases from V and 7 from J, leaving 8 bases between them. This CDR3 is CATGRQPQHF. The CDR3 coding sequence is TGTGCCACCGGGAGGCAGCCCCAGCATTTT.

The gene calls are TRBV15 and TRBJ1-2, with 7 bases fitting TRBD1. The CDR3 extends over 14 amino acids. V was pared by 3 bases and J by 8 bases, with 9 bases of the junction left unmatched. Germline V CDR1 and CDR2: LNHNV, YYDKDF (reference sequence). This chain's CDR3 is CATSSRGRGSGYTF. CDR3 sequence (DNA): TGTGCCACCAGCAGCCGCGGCAGGGGGTCGGGCTACACCTTC.

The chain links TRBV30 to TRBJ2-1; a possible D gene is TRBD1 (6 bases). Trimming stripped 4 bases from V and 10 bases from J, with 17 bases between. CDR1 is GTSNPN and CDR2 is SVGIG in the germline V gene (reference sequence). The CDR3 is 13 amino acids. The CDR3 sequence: CAWTPDSWREQFF. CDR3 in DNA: TGTGCCTGGACCCCGGACAGCTGGAGGGAGCAGTTCTTC.

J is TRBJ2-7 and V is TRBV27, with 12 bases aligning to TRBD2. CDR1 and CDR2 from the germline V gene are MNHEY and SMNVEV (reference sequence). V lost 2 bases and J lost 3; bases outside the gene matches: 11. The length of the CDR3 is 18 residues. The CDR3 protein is CASSLRMLAGGPIYEQYF. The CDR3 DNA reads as TGTGCCAGCAGTTTAAGAATGCTAGCGGGAGGGCCGATCTACGAGCAGTACTTC.

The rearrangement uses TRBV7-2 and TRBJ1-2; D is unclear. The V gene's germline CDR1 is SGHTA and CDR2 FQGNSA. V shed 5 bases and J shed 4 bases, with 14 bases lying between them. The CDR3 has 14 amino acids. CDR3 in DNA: TGTGCCAGCAGCCCCGCCGGACTGAGCTATGGCTACACCTTC. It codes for CASSPAGLSYGYTF.

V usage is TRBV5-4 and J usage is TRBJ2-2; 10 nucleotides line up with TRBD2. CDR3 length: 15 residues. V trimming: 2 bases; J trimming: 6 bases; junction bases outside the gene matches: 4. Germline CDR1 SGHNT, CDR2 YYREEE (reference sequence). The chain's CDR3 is CASSFGTSASGELFF. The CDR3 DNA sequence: TGTGCCAGCAGCTTCGGGACTAGCGCTTCCGGGGAGCTGTTTTTT. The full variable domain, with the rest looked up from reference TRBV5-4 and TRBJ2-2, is ETGVTQSPTHLIKTRGQQVTLRCSSQSGHNTVSWYQQALGQGPQFIFQYYREEENGRGNFPPRFSGLQFPNYSSELNVNALELDDSALYLCASSFGTSASGELFFGEGSRLTVL.

In DNA, the CDR3 is TGCGCCAGCAGCTTCCCAGGGTCCTACGAGCAGTACTTC. Its protein is CASSFPGSYEQYF. J is TRBJ2-7 and V is TRBV5-1, with a possible D match to TRBD1 (5 bases). The CDR3 runs 13 residues. In germline, CDR1 is SGHRS, CDR2 YFSETQ. V dropped 2 bases and J dropped 1 base, with 7 bases sitting between them. Combining the CDR3 with reference TRBV5-1 and TRBJ2-7 gives the whole variable domain KAGVTQTPRYLIKTRGQQVTLSCSPISGHRSVSWYQQTPGQGLQFLFEYFSETQRNKGNFPGRFSGRQFSNSRSEMNVSTLELGDSALYLCASSFPGSYEQYFGPGTRLTVT.

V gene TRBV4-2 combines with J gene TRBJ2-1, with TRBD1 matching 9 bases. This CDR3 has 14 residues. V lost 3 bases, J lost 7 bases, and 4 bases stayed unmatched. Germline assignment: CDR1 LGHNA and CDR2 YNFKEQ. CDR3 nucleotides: TGTGCCAGCAGCCACGGACAGGGGAGGAATGAGCAGTTCTTC. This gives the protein CASSHGQGRNEQFF.

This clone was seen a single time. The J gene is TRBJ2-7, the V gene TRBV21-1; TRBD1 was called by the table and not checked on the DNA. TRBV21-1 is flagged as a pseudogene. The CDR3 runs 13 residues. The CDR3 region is CASMGTGHYEQYF. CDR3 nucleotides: TGTGCCAGCATGGGGACAGGTCACTACGAGCAGTACTTC.

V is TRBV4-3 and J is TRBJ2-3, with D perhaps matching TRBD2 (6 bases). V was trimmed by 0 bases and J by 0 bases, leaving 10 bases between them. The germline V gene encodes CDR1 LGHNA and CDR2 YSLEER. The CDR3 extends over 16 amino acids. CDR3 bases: TGCGCCAGCAGCCAAGACGGCAGCGGGAGCACAGATACGCAGTATTTT. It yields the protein CASSQDGSGSTDTQYF.

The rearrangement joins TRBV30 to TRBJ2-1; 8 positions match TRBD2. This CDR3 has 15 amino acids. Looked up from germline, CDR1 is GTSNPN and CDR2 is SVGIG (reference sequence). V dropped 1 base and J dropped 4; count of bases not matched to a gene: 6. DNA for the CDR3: TGTGCCTGGAGTGGTACGGGACTAGAGTACAATGAGCAGTTCTTC. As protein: CAWSGTGLEYNEQFF.

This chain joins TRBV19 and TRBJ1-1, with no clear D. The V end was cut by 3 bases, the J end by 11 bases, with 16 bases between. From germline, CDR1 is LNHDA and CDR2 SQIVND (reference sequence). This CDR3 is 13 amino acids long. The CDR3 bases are TGTGCCAGTAGTATCCATGGGGAGGCCGGCGCTTTCTTT. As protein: CASSIHGEAGAFF.

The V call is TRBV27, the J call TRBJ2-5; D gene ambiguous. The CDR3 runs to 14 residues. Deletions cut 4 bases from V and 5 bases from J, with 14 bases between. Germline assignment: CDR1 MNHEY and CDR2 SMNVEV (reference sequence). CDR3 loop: CASSSQWAGETQYF. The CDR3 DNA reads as TGTGCCAGCAGTTCCCAGTGGGCTGGGGAGACCCAGTACTTC.

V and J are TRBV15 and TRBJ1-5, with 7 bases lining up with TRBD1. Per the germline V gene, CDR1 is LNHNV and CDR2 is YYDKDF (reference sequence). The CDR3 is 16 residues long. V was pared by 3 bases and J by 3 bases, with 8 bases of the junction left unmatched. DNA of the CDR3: TGTGCCACCAGCAGGGGGGGCAGGGGGATCAATCAGCCCCAGCATTTT. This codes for CATSRGGRGINQPQHF.

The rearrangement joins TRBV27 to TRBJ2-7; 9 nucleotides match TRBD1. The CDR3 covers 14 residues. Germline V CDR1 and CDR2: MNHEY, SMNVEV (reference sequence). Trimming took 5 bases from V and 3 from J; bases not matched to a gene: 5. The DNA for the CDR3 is TGTGCCAGCAGTGCCTACAGGGGGCACTACGAGCAGTACTTC. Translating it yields CASSAYRGHYEQYF.

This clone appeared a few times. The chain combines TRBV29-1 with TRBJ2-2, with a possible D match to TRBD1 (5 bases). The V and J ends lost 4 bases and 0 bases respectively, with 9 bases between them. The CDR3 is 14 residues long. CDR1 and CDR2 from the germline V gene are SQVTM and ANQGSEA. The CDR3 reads CSVVGHTNTGELFF. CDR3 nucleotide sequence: TGCAGCGTTGTAGGACATACGAACACCGGGGAGCTGTTTTTT.

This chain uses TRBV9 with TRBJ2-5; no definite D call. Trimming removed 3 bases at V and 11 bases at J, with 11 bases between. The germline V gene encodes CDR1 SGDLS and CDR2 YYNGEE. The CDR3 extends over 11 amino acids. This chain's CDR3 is CASSDSTQQYF. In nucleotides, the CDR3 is TGTGCCAGCAGCGACAGTACCCAGCAGTACTTC. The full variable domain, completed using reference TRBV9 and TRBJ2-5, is DSGVTQTPKHLITATGQRVTLRCSPRSGDLSVYWYQQSLDQGLQFLIQYYNGEERAKGNILERFSAQQFPDLHSELNLSSLELGDSALYFCASSDSTQQYFGPGTRLLVL.

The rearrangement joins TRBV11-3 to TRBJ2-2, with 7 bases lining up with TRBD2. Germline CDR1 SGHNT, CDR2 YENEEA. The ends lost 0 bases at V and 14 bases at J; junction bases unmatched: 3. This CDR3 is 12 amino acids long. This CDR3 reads CASSLEGEGLFF. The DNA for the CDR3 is TGTGCCAGCAGCTTAGAAGGGGAGGGACTGTTTTTT.

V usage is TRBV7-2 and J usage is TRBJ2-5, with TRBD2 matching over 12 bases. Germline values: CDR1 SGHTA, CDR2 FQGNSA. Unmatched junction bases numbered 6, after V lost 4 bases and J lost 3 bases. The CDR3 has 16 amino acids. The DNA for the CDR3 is TGTGCCAGCAGCTCAGGACTAGCGGGACTTAAAGAGACCCAGTACTTC. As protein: CASSSGLAGLKETQYF.